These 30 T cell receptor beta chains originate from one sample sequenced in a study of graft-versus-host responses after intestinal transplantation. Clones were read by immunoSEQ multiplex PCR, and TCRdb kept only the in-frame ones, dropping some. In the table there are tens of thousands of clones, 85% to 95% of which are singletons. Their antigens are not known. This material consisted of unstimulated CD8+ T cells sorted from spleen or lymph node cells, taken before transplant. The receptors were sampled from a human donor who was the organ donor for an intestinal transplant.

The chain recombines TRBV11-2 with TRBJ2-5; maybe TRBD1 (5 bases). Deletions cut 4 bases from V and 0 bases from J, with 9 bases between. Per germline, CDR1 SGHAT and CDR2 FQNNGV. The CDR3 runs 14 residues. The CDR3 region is CASSSQTDQETQYF. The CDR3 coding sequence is TGTGCCAGCAGCTCGCAGACAGACCAAGAGACCCAGTACTTC.

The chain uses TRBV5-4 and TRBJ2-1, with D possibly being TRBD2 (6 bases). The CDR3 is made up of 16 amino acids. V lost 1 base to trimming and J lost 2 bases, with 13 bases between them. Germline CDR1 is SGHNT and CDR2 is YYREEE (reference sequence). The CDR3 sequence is CASSLLLGGPYNEQFF. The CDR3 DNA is TGTGCCAGCAGCTTGTTGTTGGGGGGTCCCTACAATGAGCAGTTCTTC.

In DNA form, the CDR3 reads TGTGCCACCAGCTATTCGTCGGGAAATCAGCCCCAGCATTTT. Protein: CATSYSSGNQPQHF. The rearrangement joins TRBV15 to TRBJ1-5, with D uncertain. The germline V gene encodes CDR1 LNHNV and CDR2 YYDKDF (reference sequence). V shed 5 bases and J shed 4 bases, with 12 bases lying between them. This CDR3 contains 14 residues.

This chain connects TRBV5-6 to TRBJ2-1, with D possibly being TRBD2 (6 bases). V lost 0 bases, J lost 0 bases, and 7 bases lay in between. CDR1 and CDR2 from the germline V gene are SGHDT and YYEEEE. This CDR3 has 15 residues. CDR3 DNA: TGTGCCAGCAGCTTGGGGGGGGACTCCTACAATGAGCAGTTCTTC. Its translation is CASSLGGDSYNEQFF.

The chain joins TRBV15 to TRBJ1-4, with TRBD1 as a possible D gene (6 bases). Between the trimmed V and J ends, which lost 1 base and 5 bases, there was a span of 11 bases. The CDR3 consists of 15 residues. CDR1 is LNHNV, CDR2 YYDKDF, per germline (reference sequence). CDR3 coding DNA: TGTGCCACCAGCAGAGTGGGCGACAGGAATGAAAAACTGTTTTTT. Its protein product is CATSRVGDRNEKLFF. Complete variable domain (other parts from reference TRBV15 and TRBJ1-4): DAMVIQNPRYQVTQFGKPVTLSCSQTLNHNVMYWYQQKSSQAPKLLFHYYDKDFNNEADTPDNFQSRRPNTSFCFLDIRSPGLGDTAMYLCATSRVGDRNEKLFFGSGTQLSVL.

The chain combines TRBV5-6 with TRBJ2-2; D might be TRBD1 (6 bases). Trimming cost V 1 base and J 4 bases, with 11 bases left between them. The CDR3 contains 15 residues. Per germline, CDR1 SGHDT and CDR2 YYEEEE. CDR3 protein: CASSLRPGATGELFF. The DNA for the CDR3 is TGTGCCAGCAGCTTGAGGCCAGGGGCCACCGGGGAGCTGTTTTTT. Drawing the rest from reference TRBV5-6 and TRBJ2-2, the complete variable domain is DAGVTQSPTHLIKTRGQQVTLRCSPKSGHDTVSWYQQALGQGPQFIFQYYEEEERQRGNFPDRFSGHQFPNYSSELNVNALLLGDSALYLCASSLRPGATGELFFGEGSRLTVL.

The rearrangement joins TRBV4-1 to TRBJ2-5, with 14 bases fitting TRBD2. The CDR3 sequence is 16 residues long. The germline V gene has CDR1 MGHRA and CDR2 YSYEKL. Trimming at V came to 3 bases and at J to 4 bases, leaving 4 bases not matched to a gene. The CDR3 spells CASSQTTSGRGETQYF. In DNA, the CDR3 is TGCGCCAGCAGCCAGACGACTAGCGGGAGGGGAGAGACCCAGTACTTC.

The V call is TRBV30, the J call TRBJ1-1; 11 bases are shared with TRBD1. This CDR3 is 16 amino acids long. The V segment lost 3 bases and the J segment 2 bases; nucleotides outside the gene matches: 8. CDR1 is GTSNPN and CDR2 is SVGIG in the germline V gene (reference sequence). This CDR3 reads CAWSRTGGIKNTEAFF. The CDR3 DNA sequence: TGTGCCTGGAGCAGGACAGGGGGCATTAAAAACACTGAAGCTTTCTTT.

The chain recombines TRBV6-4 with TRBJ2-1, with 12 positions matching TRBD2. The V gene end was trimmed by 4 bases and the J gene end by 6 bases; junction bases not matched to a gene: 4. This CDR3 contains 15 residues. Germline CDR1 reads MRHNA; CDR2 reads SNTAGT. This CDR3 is CASSVLAGGGNEQFF. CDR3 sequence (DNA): TGTGCCAGCAGTGTACTAGCGGGAGGAGGCAATGAGCAGTTCTTC.

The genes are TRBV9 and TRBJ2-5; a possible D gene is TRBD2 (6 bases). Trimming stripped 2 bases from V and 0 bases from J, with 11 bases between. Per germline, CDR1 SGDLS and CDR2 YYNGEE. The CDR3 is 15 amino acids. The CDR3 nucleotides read TGTGCCAGCAGCGTCGGCGCGGGGTACCAAGAGACCCAGTACTTC. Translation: CASSVGAGYQETQYF.

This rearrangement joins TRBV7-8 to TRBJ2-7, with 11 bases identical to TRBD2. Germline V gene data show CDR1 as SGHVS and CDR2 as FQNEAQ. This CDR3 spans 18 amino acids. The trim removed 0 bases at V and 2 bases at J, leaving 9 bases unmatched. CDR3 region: CASSLALAGGPKAYEQYF. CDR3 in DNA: TGTGCCAGCAGCTTAGCTTTAGCGGGAGGGCCGAAAGCCTACGAGCAGTACTTC.

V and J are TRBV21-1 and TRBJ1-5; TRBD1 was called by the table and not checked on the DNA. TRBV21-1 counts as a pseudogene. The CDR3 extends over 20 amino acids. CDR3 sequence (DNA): TGTGCCAGCACGTACAAGACCAGTAGGGTGGGGGCTGTGGGCAATCAGCCCCAGCATTTT. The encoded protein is CASTYKTSRVGAVGNQPQHF.

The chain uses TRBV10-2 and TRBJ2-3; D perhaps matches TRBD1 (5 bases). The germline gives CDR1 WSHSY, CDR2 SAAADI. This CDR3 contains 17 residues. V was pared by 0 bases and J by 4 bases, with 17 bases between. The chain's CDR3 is CASSESLERTTADTQYF. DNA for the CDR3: TGCGCCAGCAGTGAGTCCCTGGAGCGCACGACAGCAGATACGCAGTATTTT.

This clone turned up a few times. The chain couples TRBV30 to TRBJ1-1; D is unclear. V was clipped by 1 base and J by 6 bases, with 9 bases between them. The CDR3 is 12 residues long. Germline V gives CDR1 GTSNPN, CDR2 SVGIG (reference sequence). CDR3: CAWSAGLPEAFF. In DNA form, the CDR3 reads TGTGCCTGGAGTGCAGGACTACCTGAAGCTTTCTTT.

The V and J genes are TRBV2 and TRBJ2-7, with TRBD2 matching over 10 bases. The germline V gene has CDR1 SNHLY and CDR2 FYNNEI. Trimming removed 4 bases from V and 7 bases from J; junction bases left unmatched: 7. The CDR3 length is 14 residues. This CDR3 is CASSASSGGGEQYF. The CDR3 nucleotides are TGTGCCAGCAGTGCGTCTAGCGGGGGTGGTGAGCAGTACTTC.

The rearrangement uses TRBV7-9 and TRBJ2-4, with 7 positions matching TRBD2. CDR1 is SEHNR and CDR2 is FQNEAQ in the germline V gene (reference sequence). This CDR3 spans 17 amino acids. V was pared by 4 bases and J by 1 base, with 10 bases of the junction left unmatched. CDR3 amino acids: CASSSSEGGVAKNIQYF. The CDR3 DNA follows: TGTGCCAGCAGCTCCTCGGAGGGAGGGGTGGCCAAAAACATTCAGTACTTC. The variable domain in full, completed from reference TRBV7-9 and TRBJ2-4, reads DTGVSQNPRHKITKRGQNVTFRCDPISEHNRLYWYRQTLGQGPEFLTYFQNEAQLEKSRLLSDRFSAERPKGSFSTLEIQRTEQGDSAMYLCASSSSEGGVAKNIQYFGAGTRLSVL.

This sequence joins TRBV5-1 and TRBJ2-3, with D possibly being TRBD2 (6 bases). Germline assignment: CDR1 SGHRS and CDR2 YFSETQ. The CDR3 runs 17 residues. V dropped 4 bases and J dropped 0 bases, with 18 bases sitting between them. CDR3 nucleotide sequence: TGCGCCAGCAGCCCCCTGGAGGGGATCTATAGCACAGATACGCAGTATTTT. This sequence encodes CASSPLEGIYSTDTQYF. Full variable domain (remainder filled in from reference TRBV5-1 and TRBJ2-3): KAGVTQTPRYLIKTRGQQVTLSCSPISGHRSVSWYQQTPGQGLQFLFEYFSETQRNKGNFPGRFSGRQFSNSRSEMNVSTLELGDSALYLCASSPLEGIYSTDTQYFGPGTRLTVL.

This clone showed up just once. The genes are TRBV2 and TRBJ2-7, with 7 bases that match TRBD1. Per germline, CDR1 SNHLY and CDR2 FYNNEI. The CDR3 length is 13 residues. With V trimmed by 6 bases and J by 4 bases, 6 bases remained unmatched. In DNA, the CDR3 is TGTGCCAGCAGCGACAGGGTCATTTACGAGCAGTACTTC. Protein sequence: CASSDRVIYEQYF.

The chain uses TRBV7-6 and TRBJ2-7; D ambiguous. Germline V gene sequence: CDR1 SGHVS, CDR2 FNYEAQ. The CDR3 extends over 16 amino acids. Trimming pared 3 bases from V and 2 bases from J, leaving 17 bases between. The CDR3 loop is CASSFSPQLLTYEQYF. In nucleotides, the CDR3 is TGTGCCAGCAGCTTTAGCCCCCAGTTGTTGACCTACGAGCAGTACTTC.

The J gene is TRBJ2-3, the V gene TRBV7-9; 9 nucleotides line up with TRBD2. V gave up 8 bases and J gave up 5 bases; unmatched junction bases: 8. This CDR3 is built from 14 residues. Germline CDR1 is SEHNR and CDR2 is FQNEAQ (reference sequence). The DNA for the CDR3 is TGTGCCAGCCTCGGGACTAGCTTTAGAGATACGCAGTATTTT. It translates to CASLGTSFRDTQYF.

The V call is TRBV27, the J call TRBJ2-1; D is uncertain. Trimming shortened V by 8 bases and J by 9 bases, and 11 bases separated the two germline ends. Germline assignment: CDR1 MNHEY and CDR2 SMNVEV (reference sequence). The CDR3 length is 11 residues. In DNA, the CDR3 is TGTGCCAGCCGATTTTCGGGTGAGCAGTTCTTC. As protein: CASRFSGEQFF.

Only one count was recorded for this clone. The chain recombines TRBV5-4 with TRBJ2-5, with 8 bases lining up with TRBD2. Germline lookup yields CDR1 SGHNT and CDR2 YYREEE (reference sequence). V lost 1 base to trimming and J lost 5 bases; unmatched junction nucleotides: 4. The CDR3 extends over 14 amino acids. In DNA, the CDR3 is TGTGCCAGCAGCTTGACTAGCGGTGGGGAGACCCAGTACTTC. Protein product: CASSLTSGGETQYF.

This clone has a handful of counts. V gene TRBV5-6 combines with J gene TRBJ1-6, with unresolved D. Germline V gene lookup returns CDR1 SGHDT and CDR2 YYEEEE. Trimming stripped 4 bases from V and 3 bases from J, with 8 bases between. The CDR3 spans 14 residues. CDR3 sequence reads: CASSPHRYNSPLHF. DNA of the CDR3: TGTGCCAGCAGCCCACACCGCTATAATTCACCCCTCCACTTT.

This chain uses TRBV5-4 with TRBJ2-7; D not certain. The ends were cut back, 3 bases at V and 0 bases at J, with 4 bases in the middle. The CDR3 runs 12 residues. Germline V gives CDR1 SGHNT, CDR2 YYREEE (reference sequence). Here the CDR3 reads CASSSSSYEQYF. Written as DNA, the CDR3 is TGTGCCAGCAGCTCGAGCTCCTACGAGCAGTACTTC.

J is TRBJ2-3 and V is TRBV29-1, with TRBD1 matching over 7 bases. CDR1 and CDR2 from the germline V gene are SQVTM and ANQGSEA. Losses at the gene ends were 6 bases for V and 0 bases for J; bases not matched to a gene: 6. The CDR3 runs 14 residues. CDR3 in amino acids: CSVGQRSSTDTQYF. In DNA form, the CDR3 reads TGCAGCGTGGGACAGCGCTCTAGCACAGATACGCAGTATTTT.

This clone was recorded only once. Here the CDR3 DNA reads TGTGCCAGCAGCTTAGGTTTCGATTCCGGAGGTGAAAAACTGTTTTTT. The encoded protein is CASSLGFDSGGEKLFF. This chain uses TRBV7-9 with TRBJ1-4, with D uncertain. In germline, CDR1 is SEHNR, CDR2 FQNEAQ (reference sequence). V was pared by 1 base and J by 7 bases, with 16 bases between. This CDR3 region has 16 residues.

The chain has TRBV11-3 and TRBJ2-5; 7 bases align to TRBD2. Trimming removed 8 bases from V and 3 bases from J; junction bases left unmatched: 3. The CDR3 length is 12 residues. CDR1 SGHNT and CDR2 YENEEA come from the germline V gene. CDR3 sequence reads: CASEGREETQYF. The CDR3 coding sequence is TGTGCCAGCGAAGGGAGGGAAGAGACCCAGTACTTC.

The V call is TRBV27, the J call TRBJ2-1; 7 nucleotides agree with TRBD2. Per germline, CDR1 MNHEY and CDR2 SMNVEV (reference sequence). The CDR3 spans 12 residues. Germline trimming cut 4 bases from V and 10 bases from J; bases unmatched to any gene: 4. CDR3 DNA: TGTGCCAGCAGTTGGGAGGGAGGAGAGCAGTTCTTC. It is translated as CASSWEGGEQFF.

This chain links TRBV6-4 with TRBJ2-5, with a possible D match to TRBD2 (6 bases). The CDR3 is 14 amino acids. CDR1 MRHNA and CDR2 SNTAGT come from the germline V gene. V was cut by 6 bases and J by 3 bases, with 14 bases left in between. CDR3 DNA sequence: TGTGCCAGCAGCGGGAGCGTTGACAAAGAGACCCAGTACTTC. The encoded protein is CASSGSVDKETQYF.

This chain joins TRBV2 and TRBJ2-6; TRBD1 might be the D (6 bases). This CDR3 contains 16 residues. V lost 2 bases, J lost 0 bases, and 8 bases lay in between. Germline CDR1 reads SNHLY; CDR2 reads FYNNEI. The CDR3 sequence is CASSERTDSGANVLTF. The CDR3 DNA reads TGTGCCAGCAGTGAAAGGACAGACTCTGGGGCCAACGTCCTGACTTTC.